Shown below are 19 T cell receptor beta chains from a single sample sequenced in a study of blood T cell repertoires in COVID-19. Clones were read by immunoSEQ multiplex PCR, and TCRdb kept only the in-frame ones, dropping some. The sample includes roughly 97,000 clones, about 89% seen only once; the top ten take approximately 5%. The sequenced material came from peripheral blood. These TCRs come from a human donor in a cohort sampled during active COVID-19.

The CDR3 here is CASSSGTGSNSPLHF. The CDR3, as DNA: TGTGCCAGCAGCTCCGGGACAGGGAGTAATTCACCCCTCCACTTT. The chain uses TRBV7-8 and TRBJ1-6; 9 bases line up with TRBD1. V was clipped by 4 bases and J by 6 bases; unmatched bases: 4. This CDR3 comprises 15 residues. Looked up from germline, CDR1 is SGHVS and CDR2 is FQNEAQ.

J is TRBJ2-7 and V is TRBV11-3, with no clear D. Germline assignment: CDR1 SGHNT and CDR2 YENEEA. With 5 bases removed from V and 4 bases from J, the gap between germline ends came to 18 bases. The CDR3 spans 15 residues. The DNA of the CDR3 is TGTGCCAGCAGCAGCAGGCCTCCCCCTCCTTACGAGCAGTACTTC. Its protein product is CASSSRPPPPYEQYF.

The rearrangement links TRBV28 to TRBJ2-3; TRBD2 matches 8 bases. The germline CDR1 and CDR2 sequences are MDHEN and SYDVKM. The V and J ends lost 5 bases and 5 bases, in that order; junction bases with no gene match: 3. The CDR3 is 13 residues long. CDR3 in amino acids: CASSVLAGDTQYF. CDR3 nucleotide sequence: TGTGCCAGCAGTGTCCTAGCGGGAGATACGCAGTATTTT.

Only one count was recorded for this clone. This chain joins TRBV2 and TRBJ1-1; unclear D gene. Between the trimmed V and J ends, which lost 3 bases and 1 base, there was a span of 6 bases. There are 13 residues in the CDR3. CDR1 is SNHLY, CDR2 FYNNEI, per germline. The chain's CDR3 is CASSESGNTEAFF. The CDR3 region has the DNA TGTGCCAGCAGTGAGAGTGGGAACACTGAAGCTTTCTTT. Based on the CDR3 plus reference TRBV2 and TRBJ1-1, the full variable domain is EPEVTQTPSHQVTQMGQEVILRCVPISNHLYFYWYRQILGQKVEFLVSFYNNEISEKSEIFDDQFSVERPDGSNFTLKIRSTKLEDSAMYFCASSESGNTEAFFGQGTRLTVV.

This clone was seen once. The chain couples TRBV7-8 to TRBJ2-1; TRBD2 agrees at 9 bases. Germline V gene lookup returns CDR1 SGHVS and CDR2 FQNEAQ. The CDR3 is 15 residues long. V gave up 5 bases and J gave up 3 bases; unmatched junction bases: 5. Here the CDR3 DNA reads TGTGCCAGCAGCACGCGGGAGGGCTTCTACAATGAGCAGTTCTTC. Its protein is CASSTREGFYNEQFF.

The CDR3 DNA is TGTGCCAGCAGCTTAGGGCCTTGGAACACTGAAGCTTTCTTT. Amino acids: CASSLGPWNTEAFF. The chain recombines TRBV7-8 with TRBJ1-1; D call uncertain. Germline lookup yields CDR1 SGHVS and CDR2 FQNEAQ. The CDR3 totals 14 residues. V gave up 1 base and J gave up 1 base, with 7 bases separating them.

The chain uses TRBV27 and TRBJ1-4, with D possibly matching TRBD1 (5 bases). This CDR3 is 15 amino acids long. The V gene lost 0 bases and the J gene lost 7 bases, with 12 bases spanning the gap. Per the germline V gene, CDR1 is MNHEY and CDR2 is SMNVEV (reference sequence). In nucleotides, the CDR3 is TGTGCCAGCAGTTTATCCGGGGTGGGGGGTGAAAAACTGTTTTTT. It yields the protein CASSLSGVGGEKLFF.

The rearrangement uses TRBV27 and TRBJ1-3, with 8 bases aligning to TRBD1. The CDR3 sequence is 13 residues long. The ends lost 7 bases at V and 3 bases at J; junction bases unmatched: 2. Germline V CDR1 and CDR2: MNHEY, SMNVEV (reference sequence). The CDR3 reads CASTGGIGNTIYF. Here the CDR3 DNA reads TGTGCCAGCACAGGGGGCATTGGAAACACCATATATTTT.

In DNA, the CDR3 is TGTGCCAGCAGGGGGACAGGGAGAACACCCCTCCACTTT. It is translated as CASRGTGRTPLHF. J is TRBJ1-6 and V is TRBV6-5; 9 nucleotides match TRBD1. This CDR3 region has 13 residues. Trimming at V came to 6 bases and at J to 11 bases, leaving 5 bases not matched to a gene. Germline V gene data show CDR1 as MNHEY and CDR2 as SVGAGI.

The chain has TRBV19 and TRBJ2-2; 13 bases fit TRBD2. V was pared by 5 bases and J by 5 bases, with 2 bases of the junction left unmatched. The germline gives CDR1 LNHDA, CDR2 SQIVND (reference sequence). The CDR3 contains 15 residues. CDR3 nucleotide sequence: TGTGCCAGTAGTTGGACTAGCGGGAGAACCGGGGAGCTGTTTTTT. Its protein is CASSWTSGRTGELFF.

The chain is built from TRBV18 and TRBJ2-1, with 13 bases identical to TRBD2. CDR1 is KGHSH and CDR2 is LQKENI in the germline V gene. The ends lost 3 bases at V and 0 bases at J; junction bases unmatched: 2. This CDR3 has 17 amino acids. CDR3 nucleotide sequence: TGTGCCAGCTCACCTGGACTAGCGGGGGTCTCCTACAATGAGCAGTTCTTC. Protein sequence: CASSPGLAGVSYNEQFF.

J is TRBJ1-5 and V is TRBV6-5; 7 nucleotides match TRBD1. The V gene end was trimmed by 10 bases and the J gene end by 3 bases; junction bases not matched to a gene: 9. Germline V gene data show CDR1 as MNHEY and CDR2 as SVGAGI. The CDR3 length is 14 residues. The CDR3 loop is CATKRDSTNQPQHF. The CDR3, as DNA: TGTGCCACGAAGAGGGACAGTACCAATCAGCCCCAGCATTTT.

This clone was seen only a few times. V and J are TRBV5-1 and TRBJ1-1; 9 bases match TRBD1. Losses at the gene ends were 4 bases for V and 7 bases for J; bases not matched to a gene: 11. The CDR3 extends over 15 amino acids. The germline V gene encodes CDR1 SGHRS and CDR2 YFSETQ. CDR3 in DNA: TGCGCCAGCAGCCTAATGCCGGGACAGGGTGATGAAGCTTTCTTT. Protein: CASSLMPGQGDEAFF. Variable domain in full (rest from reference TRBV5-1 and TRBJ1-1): KAGVTQTPRYLIKTRGQQVTLSCSPISGHRSVSWYQQTPGQGLQFLFEYFSETQRNKGNFPGRFSGRQFSNSRSEMNVSTLELGDSALYLCASSLMPGQGDEAFFGQGTRLTVV.

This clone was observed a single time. In DNA form, the CDR3 reads TGTGCCAGCAGCTTAGCGGCTCAGGCCAATGAAAAACTGTTTTTT. Protein sequence: CASSLAAQANEKLFF. The gene calls are TRBV7-8 and TRBJ1-4, with no clear D. The CDR3 has 15 amino acids. Germline CDR1 and CDR2: SGHVS and FQNEAQ. The V end lost 0 bases, the J end lost 5 bases, and 10 bases lay between the germline ends.

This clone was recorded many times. CDR3 DNA: TGTGCCAGCAGCCCAGACGGGACAGGGAGTTGGCACGAGCAGTACTTC. Translated, it gives CASSPDGTGSWHEQYF. The V and J genes are TRBV13 and TRBJ2-7; 9 bases map to TRBD1. Germline V CDR1 and CDR2: PRHDT, FYEKMQ (reference sequence). V lost 5 bases, J lost 5 bases, and 13 bases stayed unmatched. CDR3 length: 16 residues.

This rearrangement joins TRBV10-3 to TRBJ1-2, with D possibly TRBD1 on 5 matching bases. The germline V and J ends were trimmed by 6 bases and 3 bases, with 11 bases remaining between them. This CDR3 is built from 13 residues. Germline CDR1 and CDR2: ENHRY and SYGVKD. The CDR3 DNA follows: TGTGCCATCAGCGCAGGGAACTACTATGGCTACACCTTC. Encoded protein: CAISAGNYYGYTF.

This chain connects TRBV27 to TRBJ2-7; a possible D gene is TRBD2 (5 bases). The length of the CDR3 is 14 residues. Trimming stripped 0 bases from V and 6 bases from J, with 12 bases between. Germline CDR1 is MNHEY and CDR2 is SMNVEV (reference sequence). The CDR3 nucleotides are TGTGCCAGCAGTTTATCCAGACTACCGGGCGAGCAGTACTTC. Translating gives CASSLSRLPGEQYF.

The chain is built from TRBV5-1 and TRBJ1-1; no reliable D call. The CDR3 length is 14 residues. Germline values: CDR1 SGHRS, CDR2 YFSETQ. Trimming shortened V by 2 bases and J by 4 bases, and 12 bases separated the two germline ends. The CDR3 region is CASSFSGWGTEAFF. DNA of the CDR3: TGCGCCAGCAGCTTTTCGGGGTGGGGCACTGAAGCTTTCTTT.

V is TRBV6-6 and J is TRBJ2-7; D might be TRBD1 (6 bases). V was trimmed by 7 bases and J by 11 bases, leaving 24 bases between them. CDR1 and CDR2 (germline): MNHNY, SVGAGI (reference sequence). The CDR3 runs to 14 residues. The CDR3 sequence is CASTYGTLAQEEYF. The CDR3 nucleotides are TGTGCCAGCACCTACGGGACACTCGCCCAGGAGGAGTACTTC.